The 10 T cell receptor beta chains given below trace back to one sample, sequenced in a study of CXCR3-negative and CXCR3-positive naive CD8 T cells. The authors prepared UMI-labeled TRB cDNA libraries by 5' RACE. From its re-call of the 5' RACE reads, TCRdb lists each CDR3 protein once, without DNA. The sample table includes around 60,000 distinct CDR3 sequences. The study's findings and limits: Naive cells with CXCR3 showed TRB CDR3s that were more hydrophobic than those in CXCR3-negative naive cells.

Their recognized antigens are unknown. The material sequenced was naive CXCR3+ CD8+ T cells from blood. Specified subset: CD45RO-CCR7+CD27+CD95- naive CD8+ T cells expressing CXCR3 (TNR3+). Receptors were obtained from a human donor in good health. Some clones in this sample may be carry-over from other donors' samples.

The CDR3 sequence is CASSRLPGTSATGELFF. The rearrangement uses TRBV27 and TRBJ2-2; without DNA, the TCRdb call of TRBD2 cannot be checked. The CDR3 contains 17 residues. Germline assignment: CDR1 MNHEY and CDR2 SMNVEV (reference sequence).

V gene TRBV6-2 or TRBV6-3 combines with J gene TRBJ1-1; the D call from TCRdb, TRBD1, cannot be confirmed without DNA. This CDR3 comprises 13 residues. CDR1 and CDR2 (germline): MNHEY, SVGEGT. CDR3: CASSYDRELEAFF.

V usage is TRBV7-2 and J usage is TRBJ2-5; TCRdb's assignment of TRBD2 cannot be checked, as there is no DNA. Germline assignment: CDR1 SGHTA and CDR2 FQGNSA. The length of the CDR3 is 15 residues. The CDR3 is CASSDGGGSGKTQYF.

The V and J genes are TRBV6-2 or TRBV6-3 and TRBJ2-1; TCRdb picks TRBD2, but there is no DNA to check that call. CDR3 size: 14 residues. CDR1 and CDR2 (germline): MNHEY, SVGEGT. CDR3 in amino acids: CASSELAGDNEQFF.

This chain uses TRBV28 with TRBJ2-7. CDR3 length: 13 amino acids. CDR1 is MDHEN, CDR2 SYDVKM, per germline. CDR3: CASSLSTNYEQYF. Based on the CDR3 plus reference TRBV28 and TRBJ2-7, the full variable domain is DVKVTQSSRYLVKRTGEKVFLECVQDMDHENMFWYRQDPGLGLRLIYFSYDVKMKEKGDIPEGYSVSREKKERFSLILESASTNQTSMYLCASSLSTNYEQYFGPGTRLTVT.

The CDR3 reads CASSTMDSLNTEAFF. V gene TRBV7-9 combines with J gene TRBJ1-1; checking the TCRdb D call of TRBD1 is not possible without DNA. CDR3 size: 15 residues. Looked up from germline, CDR1 is SEHNR and CDR2 is FQNEAQ (reference sequence).

The V gene is TRBV11-2, the J gene TRBJ2-1. This CDR3 has 11 residues. Germline loops: CDR1 SGHAT, CDR2 FQNNGV. The CDR3 region is CASSFGVEQFF.

This chain connects TRBV7-9 to TRBJ2-7. Germline-derived CDR1 and CDR2 are SEHNR and FQNEAQ (reference sequence). The CDR3 runs to 11 residues. Here the CDR3 reads CASSFSYKQYF.

V usage is TRBV27 and J usage is TRBJ2-5; TCRdb gives TRBD1 as the D gene, but with no DNA this cannot be confirmed. This CDR3 has 14 residues. The V gene's germline CDR1 is MNHEY and CDR2 SMNVEV (reference sequence). The CDR3 reads CASSPTTGPETQYF.

V is TRBV20-1 and J is TRBJ1-1. This CDR3 is 14 amino acids long. Germline CDR1 DFQATT, CDR2 SNEGSKA (reference sequence). CDR3 protein: CSARVPGMGTEAFF.